The next 4 T cell receptor beta chains were all read from a single sample in a study of patients and donors after allogeneic stem cell transplantation. In TCRdb, the RT-PCR reads were re-called with MiXCR into one record per CDR3 protein. The sample lists roughly 940,000 distinct CDR3 sequences; roughly 18% were seen once. Sequenced sample: blood, either unsorted or a sorted T cell fraction (not recorded which). These receptors all stem from a human donor who was either an allogeneic HSCT recipient or a stem cell or donor lymphocyte infusion donor (not recorded which). It is not recorded whose cells these are; they may come from a transplant donor.

The chain links TRBV10-3 to TRBJ2-5, with D perhaps being TRBD1 or TRBD2 (6 bases each). The CDR3 has 13 residues. Germline-derived CDR1 and CDR2 are ENHRY and SYGVKD. V was clipped by 8 bases and J by 2 bases, with 12 bases between them. The CDR3 DNA is TGTGCCATCGCGGGACAACCTCAAGAGACCCAGTACTTC. Translation: CAIAGQPQETQYF.

This clonotype has a handful of counts. CDR3 coding DNA: TGCAGTGCTAGAGATACTGACCTTGCCTACGAGCAGTACTTC. This translates into CSARDTDLAYEQYF. V and J are TRBV20-1 and TRBJ2-7; D is ambiguous. This CDR3 has 14 amino acids. Trimming shortened V by 0 bases and J by 2 bases, and 11 bases separated the two germline ends. The germline V gene encodes CDR1 DFQATT and CDR2 SNEGSKA (reference sequence).

This clonotype was observed a handful of times. The CDR3 spells CATRTGIVGNTIYF. The CDR3 DNA reads TGTGCCACCCGGACAGGGATCGTAGGAAACACCATATATTTT. The chain couples TRBV15 to TRBJ1-3; 8 bases match TRBD1. Germline CDR1 and CDR2: LNHNV and YYDKDF (reference sequence). V dropped 8 bases and J dropped 4; count of bases not matched to a gene: 7. The length of the CDR3 is 14 residues. Filled out from reference TRBV15 and TRBJ1-3, the complete variable domain reads DAMVIQNPRYQVTQFGKPVTLSCSQTLNHNVMYWYQQKSSQAPKLLFHYYDKDFNNEADTPDNFQSRRPNTSFCFLDIRSPGLGDTAMYLCATRTGIVGNTIYFGEGSWLTVV.

The rearrangement joins TRBV12-3 or TRBV12-4 to TRBJ2-1, with D maybe TRBD2 (7 bases). V was trimmed by 1 base and J by 10 bases, leaving 20 bases between them. The CDR3 has 16 amino acids. Here the CDR3 DNA reads TGTGCCAGCAGTTTAGTGGACGGGGGGCGGGTGAGAGAGCAGTTCTTC. Translating gives CASSLVDGGRVREQFF.